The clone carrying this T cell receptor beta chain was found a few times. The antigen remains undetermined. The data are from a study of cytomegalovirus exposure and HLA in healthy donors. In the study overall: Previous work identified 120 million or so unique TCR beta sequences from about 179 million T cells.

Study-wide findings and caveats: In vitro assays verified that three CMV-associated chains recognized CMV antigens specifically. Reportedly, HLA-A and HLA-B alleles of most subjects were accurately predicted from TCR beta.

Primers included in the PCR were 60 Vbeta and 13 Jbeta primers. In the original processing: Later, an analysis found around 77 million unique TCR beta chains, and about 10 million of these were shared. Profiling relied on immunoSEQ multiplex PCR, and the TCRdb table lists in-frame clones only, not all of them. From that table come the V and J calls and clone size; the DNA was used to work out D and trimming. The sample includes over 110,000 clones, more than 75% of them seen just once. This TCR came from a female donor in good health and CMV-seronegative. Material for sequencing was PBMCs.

CDR3 protein: CASSEGQGDYEQYF. CDR3 sequence (DNA): TGTGCCAGCAGTGAAGGACAGGGAGACTACGAGCAGTACTTC. The chain uses TRBV6-5 and TRBJ2-7; the match to TRBD1 covers 8 bases. The CDR3 length is 14 residues. Germline trimming cut 5 bases from V and 3 bases from J; bases unmatched to any gene: 6. From germline, CDR1 is MNHEY and CDR2 SVGAGI.